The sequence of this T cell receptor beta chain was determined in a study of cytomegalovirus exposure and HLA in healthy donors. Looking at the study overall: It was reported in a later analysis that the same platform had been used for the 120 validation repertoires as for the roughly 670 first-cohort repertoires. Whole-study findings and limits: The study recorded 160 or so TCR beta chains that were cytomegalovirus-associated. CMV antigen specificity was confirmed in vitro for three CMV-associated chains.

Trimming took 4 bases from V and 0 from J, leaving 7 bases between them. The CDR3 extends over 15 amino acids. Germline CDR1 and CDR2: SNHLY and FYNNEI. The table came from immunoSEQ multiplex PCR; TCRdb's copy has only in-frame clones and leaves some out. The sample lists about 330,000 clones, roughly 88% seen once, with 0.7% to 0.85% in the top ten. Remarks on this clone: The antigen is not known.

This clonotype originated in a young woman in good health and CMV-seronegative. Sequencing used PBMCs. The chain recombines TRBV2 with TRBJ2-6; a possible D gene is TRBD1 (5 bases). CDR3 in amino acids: CASSGQFSGANVLTF. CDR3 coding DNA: TGTGCCAGCAGTGGACAGTTCTCTGGGGCCAACGTCCTGACTTTC.